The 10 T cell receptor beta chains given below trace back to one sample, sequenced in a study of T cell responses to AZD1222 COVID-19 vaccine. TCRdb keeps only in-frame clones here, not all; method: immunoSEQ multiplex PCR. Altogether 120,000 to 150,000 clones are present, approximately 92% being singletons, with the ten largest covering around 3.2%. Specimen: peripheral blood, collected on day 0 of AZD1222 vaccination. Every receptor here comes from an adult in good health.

The CDR3 DNA reads TGTGCCAGCAGCTTAGCTACCCCCTCGTCCGGGGAGCAGTTCTTC. Translating gives CASSLATPSSGEQFF. V usage is TRBV7-8 and J usage is TRBJ2-1; D not certain. CDR1 SGHVS and CDR2 FQNEAQ come from the germline V gene. The CDR3 spans 15 residues. Between the trimmed V and J ends, which lost 0 bases and 10 bases, there was a span of 16 bases.

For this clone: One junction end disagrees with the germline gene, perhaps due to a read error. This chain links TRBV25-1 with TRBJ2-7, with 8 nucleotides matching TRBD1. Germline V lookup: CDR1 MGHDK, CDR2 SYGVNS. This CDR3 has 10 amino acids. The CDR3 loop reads CASSGGQVSF. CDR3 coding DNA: TGTGCCAGCAGTGGGGGACAGGTTTCCTTC.

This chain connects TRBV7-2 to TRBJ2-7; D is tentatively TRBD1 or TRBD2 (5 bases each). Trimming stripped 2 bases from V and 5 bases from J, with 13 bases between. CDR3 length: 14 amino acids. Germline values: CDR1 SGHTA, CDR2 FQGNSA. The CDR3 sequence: CASSLLGRDHEQYF. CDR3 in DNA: TGTGCCAGCAGCTTATTAGGCAGGGACCACGAGCAGTACTTC. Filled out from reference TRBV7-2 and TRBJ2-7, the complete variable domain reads GAGVSQSPSNKVTEKGKDVELRCDPISGHTALYWYRQSLGQGLEFLIYFQGNSAPDKSGLPSDRFSAERTGGSVSTLTIQRTQQEDSAVYLCASSLLGRDHEQYFGPGTRLTVT.

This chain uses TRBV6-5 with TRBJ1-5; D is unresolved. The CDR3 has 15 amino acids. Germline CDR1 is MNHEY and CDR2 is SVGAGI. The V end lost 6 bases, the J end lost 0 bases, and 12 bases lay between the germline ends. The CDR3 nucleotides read TGTGCCAGCAGACGCACAGCATATAGCAATCAGCCCCAGCATTTT. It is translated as CASRRTAYSNQPQHF.

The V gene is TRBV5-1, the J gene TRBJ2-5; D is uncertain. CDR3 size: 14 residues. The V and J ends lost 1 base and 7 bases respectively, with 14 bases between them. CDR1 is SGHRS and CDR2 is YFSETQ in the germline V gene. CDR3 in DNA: TGCGCCAGCAGCTTGCAGGCCAAGGAAGGGACCCAGTACTTC. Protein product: CASSLQAKEGTQYF.

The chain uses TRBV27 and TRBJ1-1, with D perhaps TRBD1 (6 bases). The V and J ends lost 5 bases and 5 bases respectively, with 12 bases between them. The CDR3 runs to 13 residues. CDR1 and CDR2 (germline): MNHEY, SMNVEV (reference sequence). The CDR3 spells CASSVDRGTEAFF. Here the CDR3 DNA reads TGTGCCAGCAGTGTAGATAGGGGGACTGAAGCTTTCTTT.

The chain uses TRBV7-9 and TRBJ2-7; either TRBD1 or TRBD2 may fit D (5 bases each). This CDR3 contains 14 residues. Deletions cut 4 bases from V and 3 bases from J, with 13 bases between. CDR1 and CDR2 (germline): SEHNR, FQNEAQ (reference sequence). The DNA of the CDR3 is TGTGCCAGCAGCTCTCCGGGACCATTCTACGAGCAGTACTTC. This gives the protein CASSSPGPFYEQYF.

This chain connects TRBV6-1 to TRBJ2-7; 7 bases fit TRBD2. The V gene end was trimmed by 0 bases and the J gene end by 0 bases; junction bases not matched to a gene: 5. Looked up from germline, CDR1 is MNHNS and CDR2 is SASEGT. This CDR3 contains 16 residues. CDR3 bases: TGTGCCAGCAGTGAAGCGCTTTGGGGGGGCTCCTACGAGCAGTACTTC. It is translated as CASSEALWGGSYEQYF.

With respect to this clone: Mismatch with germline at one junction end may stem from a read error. The CDR3 DNA reads as TGCGCCCGCAGCCGGAGACAGGGGGCGGCTAATCAGCCCCAGCATTTT. Its protein is CARSRRQGAANQPQHF. The chain couples TRBV4-1 to TRBJ1-5; 10 bases are a match to TRBD1. CDR1 MGHRA and CDR2 YSYEKL come from the germline V gene. The CDR3 extends over 16 amino acids.

For the CDR3, the DNA is TGCGCCAGCAGCCCCCCGACAGAGAATAGCTTATTTCAACTAATGGAAAAACTGTTTTTT. Encoded protein: CASSPPTENSLFQLMEKLFF. The rearrangement joins TRBV10-1 to TRBJ1-4; D is perhaps TRBD1 (5 bases). The CDR3 contains 20 residues. V lost 6 bases to trimming and J lost 8 bases, with 34 bases between them. The germline CDR1 and CDR2 sequences are WNHNN and SYGVQD (reference sequence).